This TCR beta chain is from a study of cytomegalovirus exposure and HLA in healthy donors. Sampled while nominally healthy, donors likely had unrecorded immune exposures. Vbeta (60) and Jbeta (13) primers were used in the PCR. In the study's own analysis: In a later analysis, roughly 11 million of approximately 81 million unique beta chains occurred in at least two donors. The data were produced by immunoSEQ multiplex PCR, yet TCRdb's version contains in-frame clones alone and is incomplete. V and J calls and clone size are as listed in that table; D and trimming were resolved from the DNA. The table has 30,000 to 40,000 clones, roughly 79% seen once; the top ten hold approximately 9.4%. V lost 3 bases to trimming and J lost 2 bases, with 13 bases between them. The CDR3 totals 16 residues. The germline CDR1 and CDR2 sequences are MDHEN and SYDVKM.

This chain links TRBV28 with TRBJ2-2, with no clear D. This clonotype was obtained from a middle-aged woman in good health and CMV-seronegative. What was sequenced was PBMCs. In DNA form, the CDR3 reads TGTGCCAGCAGTTTCCAGTTTTCCGCCAACACCGGGGAGCTGTTTTTT. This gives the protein CASSFQFSANTGELFF.